A single sample is the source of the 31 T cell receptor beta chains below, sequenced in a study of human T cells and chemical hapten exposure (dated by TCRdb to the early 2020s). The library relied on RACE. The sequencer listed for this sample is NextSeq 500. Using fastp trimming at Q25 and MiXCR clonotype assembly, TCRdb reanalyzed the public sequencing data and kept in-frame beta chains. Each entry merges the rows of one CDR3 protein and shows their most common DNA and genes. The sample records roughly 88,000 distinct CDR3 sequences, around 10% of which are singletons. About 3.5% of the sample belongs to the ten largest clones. The time point tag for this specimen amounts to: pre-sensitization, week 0. The treatment or condition tag for this specimen amounts to: therapeutic diphenylcyclopropenone sensitization with weekly scalp DPC. The sequences come from whole blood, collected in connection with sensitization to the hapten diphenylcyclopropenone (DPC). These receptors were collected from a woman aged 35 to 49 with alopecia areata. Some clones in this sample may be carry-over from other donors' samples.

This clonotype was counted only a few times. The chain couples TRBV7-3 to TRBJ2-2; TRBD2 agrees at 10 bases. V gave up 0 bases and J gave up 2 bases; unmatched junction bases: 3. Germline assignment: CDR1 SGHTA and CDR2 FQGTGA. The CDR3 has 17 amino acids. CDR3 sequence (DNA): TGTGCCAGCAGCTTAACTAGCGGGGGGCTAAACACCGGGGAGCTGTTTTTT. Its translation: CASSLTSGGLNTGELFF.

There are many counts of this clonotype. The V gene is TRBV2, the J gene TRBJ2-5; 7 positions match TRBD1. With V trimmed by 4 bases and J by 4 bases, 3 bases remained unmatched. The CDR3 is 13 residues long. Germline V gene sequence: CDR1 SNHLY, CDR2 FYNNEI. CDR3 sequence (DNA): TGTGCCAGCAGTGGGGACAGAAGAGAGACCCAGTACTTC. Amino acid sequence: CASSGDRRETQYF. Combining the CDR3 with reference TRBV2 and TRBJ2-5 gives the whole variable domain EPEVTQTPSHQVTQMGQEVILRCVPISNHLYFYWYRQILGQKVEFLVSFYNNEISEKSEIFDDQFSVERPDGSNFTLKIRSTKLEDSAMYFCASSGDRRETQYFGPGTRLLVL.

There are many counts of this clonotype. The chain recombines TRBV12-3 or TRBV12-4 with TRBJ1-5; 7 bases map to TRBD1. CDR3 length: 15 residues. Losses at the gene ends were 6 bases for V and 5 bases for J; bases not matched to a gene: 10. CDR3 DNA: TGTGCCAGCAGCAATCAGGGGGAACGGGATCAGCCCCAGCATTTT. As protein: CASSNQGERDQPQHF.

In this sample, this clonotype turned up many times. V and J are TRBV27 and TRBJ2-1, with 11 bases matching TRBD1. The CDR3 extends over 15 amino acids. After removal of 0 bases from V and 7 bases from J, the junction contained 2 bases not matched to a gene. CDR1 MNHEY and CDR2 SMNVEV come from the germline V gene (reference sequence). The DNA for the CDR3 is TGTGCCAGCAGTTTATCGGACAGGGGGCTAAATGAGCAGTTCTTC. Its protein product is CASSLSDRGLNEQFF.

This clonotype showed up many times. This rearrangement joins TRBV19 to TRBJ1-1, with D uncertain. Trimming pared 6 bases from V and 4 bases from J, leaving 12 bases between. The CDR3 sequence is 13 residues long. Per germline, CDR1 LNHDA and CDR2 SQIVND (reference sequence). CDR3 nucleotides: TGTGCCAGTAGCGATCATACGACCACTGAAGCTTTCTTT. Amino acid sequence: CASSDHTTTEAFF. The full variable domain, with the rest looked up from reference TRBV19 and TRBJ1-1, is DGGITQSPKYLFRKEGQNVTLSCEQNLNHDAMYWYRQDPGQGLRLIYYSQIVNDFQKGDIAEGYSVSREKKESFPLTVTSAQKNPTAFYLCASSDHTTTEAFFGQGTRLTVV.

In this sample, this clonotype turned up a few times. This chain links TRBV7-9 with TRBJ2-1, with D hard to call. Germline loops: CDR1 SEHNR, CDR2 FQNEAQ (reference sequence). The CDR3 totals 16 residues. Trimming pared 5 bases from V and 2 bases from J, leaving 16 bases between. The CDR3 DNA is TGTGCCAGCAGCGCCCAGGCGGCGGTCGCCTACAATGAGCAGTTCTTC. Its translation is CASSAQAAVAYNEQFF.

This clonotype was detected a few times. The chain combines TRBV20-1 with TRBJ2-5; D not certain. This CDR3 is built from 12 residues. V lost 2 bases to trimming and J lost 4 bases, with 8 bases between them. CDR1 and CDR2 (germline): DFQATT, SNEGSKA (reference sequence). The CDR3 loop reads CSARQSRETQYF. The CDR3 coding sequence is TGCAGTGCTAGACAGAGCCGAGAGACCCAGTACTTC.

This clonotype was seen a handful of times. At one of its ends the junction is not consistent with the germline gene, which may arise from a read error. The rearrangement uses TRBV3-1 and TRBJ1-1; no clear D gene. The germline CDR1 and CDR2 sequences are LGHDT and YNNKEL (reference sequence). This CDR3 contains 13 residues. The CDR3 DNA reads TGTGCCAGCAGAGAGAGGGTGAACACTGAAGTTTTCTTT. Translation: CASRERVNTEVFF.

This clonotype was found a few times. V gene TRBV11-2 combines with J gene TRBJ2-5, with D perhaps matching TRBD2 (6 bases). This CDR3 region has 15 residues. Per the germline V gene, CDR1 is SGHAT and CDR2 is FQNNGV. Trimming removed 5 bases at V and 0 bases at J, with 13 bases between. CDR3 coding DNA: TGTGCCAGCAGCGCGGGGCATGCGAACCAAGAGACCCAGTACTTC. This sequence encodes CASSAGHANQETQYF.

This clonotype occurred many times. This chain uses TRBV10-3 with TRBJ2-5, with no clear D. This CDR3 contains 15 residues. Germline V gene lookup returns CDR1 ENHRY and CDR2 SYGVKD. V gave up 0 bases and J gave up 5 bases, with 13 bases separating them. This chain's CDR3 is CAISESIPRRETQYF. CDR3 coding DNA: TGTGCCATCAGTGAGTCGATTCCCCGGCGCGAGACCCAGTACTTC.

The table lists this clonotype with many counts. The rearrangement joins TRBV12-3 or TRBV12-4 to TRBJ2-1, with 8 bases that match TRBD1. V was clipped by 2 bases and J by 5 bases; unmatched bases: 5. The CDR3 spans 15 residues. CDR3 in amino acids: CASSLLAGGNNEQFF. The CDR3 nucleotides are TGTGCCAGCAGTTTACTTGCAGGGGGCAACAATGAGCAGTTCTTC.

This clonotype was recorded a few times. The CDR3, as DNA: TGCGCCAGCAGCCTCATCCCGTCGATAAACACTGAAGCTTTCTTT. It yields the protein CASSLIPSINTEAFF. The chain recombines TRBV4-1 with TRBJ1-1; D is ambiguous. The V end lost 4 bases, the J end lost 2 bases, and 14 bases lay between the germline ends. The CDR3 sequence is 15 residues long. Per the germline V gene, CDR1 is MGHRA and CDR2 is YSYEKL.

This clonotype was seen ten or more times. The V gene is TRBV18, the J gene TRBJ1-1; D gene ambiguous. CDR1 is KGHSH, CDR2 LQKENI, per germline. V lost 4 bases, J lost 6 bases, and 12 bases lay in between. This CDR3 comprises 13 residues. CDR3 DNA: TGTGCCAGCTCACGTGTCGCGAGGGCTGAAGCTTTCTTT. It specifies CASSRVARAEAFF. The whole variable domain, filled in from reference TRBV18 and TRBJ1-1, reads NAGVMQNPRHLVRRRGQEARLRCSPMKGHSHVYWYRQLPEEGLKFMVYLQKENIIDESGMPKERFSAEFPKEGPSILRIQQVVRGDSAAYFCASSRVARAEAFFGQGTRLTVV.

This chain joins TRBV20-1 and TRBJ2-3, with 10 positions matching TRBD2. CDR3 size: 13 residues. The V segment lost 7 bases and the J segment 9 bases; nucleotides outside the gene matches: 10. Germline CDR1 DFQATT, CDR2 SNEGSKA (reference sequence). CDR3 in amino acids: CSGPRTSGGTQYF. CDR3 coding DNA: TGCAGTGGACCTAGGACTAGCGGAGGCACGCAGTATTTT.

The J gene is TRBJ2-1, the V gene TRBV20-1; the D gene is possibly TRBD2 (7 bases). Germline CDR1 DFQATT, CDR2 SNEGSKA (reference sequence). The CDR3 runs 15 residues. The ends were cut back, 6 bases at V and 2 bases at J, with 17 bases in the middle. CDR3: CSAGRAGATYNEQFF. The DNA for the CDR3 is TGCAGTGCGGGCCGCGCGGGGGCCACCTACAATGAGCAGTTCTTC.

This clonotype was counted ten times or more. V and J are TRBV5-1 and TRBJ1-4; D is unclear. Trimming took 4 bases from V and 5 from J, leaving 15 bases between them. The germline V gene has CDR1 SGHRS and CDR2 YFSETQ. This CDR3 contains 15 residues. DNA of the CDR3: TGCGCCAGCAGCCCCGTGGAGGACGGAAATGAAAAACTGTTTTTT. Its protein is CASSPVEDGNEKLFF.

This clonotype was seen a handful of times. This rearrangement joins TRBV6-5 to TRBJ1-6; D unresolved. The V end was cut by 2 bases, the J end by 5 bases, with 4 bases between. The length of the CDR3 is 13 residues. In germline, CDR1 is MNHEY, CDR2 SVGAGI. The CDR3 DNA follows: TGTGCCAGCAGTTACGAGCATAATTCACCCCTCCACTTT. This gives the protein CASSYEHNSPLHF.

This clonotype appeared many times. The gene calls are TRBV9 and TRBJ2-3; 9 bases map to TRBD1. In germline, CDR1 is SGDLS, CDR2 YYNGEE. The V and J ends lost 4 bases and 5 bases, in that order; junction bases with no gene match: 5. The CDR3 sequence is 14 residues long. The CDR3 DNA is TGTGCCAGCAGCCTCAGGACAGGGGTAGATACGCAGTATTTT. The encoded protein is CASSLRTGVDTQYF.

This clonotype has only a few counts. The rearrangement joins TRBV18 to TRBJ2-2; weak D call: TRBD2 (6 bases). Per germline, CDR1 KGHSH and CDR2 LQKENI. The CDR3 is 16 residues long. The V end was cut by 2 bases, the J end by 1 base, with 11 bases between. The CDR3 bases are TGTGCCAGCTCACCAATCGTCGGGGGGAACACCGGGGAGCTGTTTTTT. As protein: CASSPIVGGNTGELFF.

The rearrangement uses TRBV6-1 and TRBJ2-3; weak D call: TRBD1 (5 bases). Trimming took off 2 bases at V and 6 bases at J, with 9 bases between the two ends. The germline V gene has CDR1 MNHNS and CDR2 SASEGT. This CDR3 has 13 residues. The CDR3 sequence is CASSERTKDTQYF. CDR3 sequence (DNA): TGTGCCAGCAGTGAAAGGACAAAGGATACGCAGTATTTT.

This clonotype was recorded at least ten times. This sequence joins TRBV27 and TRBJ1-5; the match to TRBD1 covers 7 bases. Germline V gives CDR1 MNHEY, CDR2 SMNVEV (reference sequence). The CDR3 has 15 residues. Trimming cost V 6 bases and J 3 bases; bases outside gene matches: 8. The CDR3 DNA reads as TGTGCCAGCAGACCCGACAGGGCCTTCAATCAGCCCCAGCATTTT. This gives the protein CASRPDRAFNQPQHF.

The chain recombines TRBV10-3 with TRBJ2-7; TRBD1 agrees at 11 bases. The CDR3 loop spans 14 amino acids. The germline V gene has CDR1 ENHRY and CDR2 SYGVKD. V was pared by 6 bases and J by 0 bases, with 1 base of the junction left unmatched. CDR3 sequence: CAIRGQGGSYEQYF. The CDR3 nucleotides read TGTGCCATCAGGGGACAGGGGGGCTCCTACGAGCAGTACTTC.

This clonotype was observed a handful of times. The rearrangement links TRBV5-1 to TRBJ2-7; D may correspond to TRBD1 or TRBD2 (5 bases each). This CDR3 has 15 amino acids. Germline V gene data show CDR1 as SGHRS and CDR2 as YFSETQ. The V end was cut by 0 bases, the J end by 0 bases, with 10 bases between. DNA of the CDR3: TGCGCCAGCAGCTTGGAACCGGGACCCTCCTACGAGCAGTACTTC. Protein product: CASSLEPGPSYEQYF.

This clonotype has more than one count but fewer than ten. CDR3 region: CASSLGMQVADHVNEQFF. CDR3 coding DNA: TGTGCCAGCAGCTTAGGAATGCAAGTAGCGGACCATGTCAATGAGCAGTTCTTC. This rearrangement joins TRBV11-2 to TRBJ2-1, with TRBD2 as a possible D gene (6 bases). The germline gives CDR1 SGHAT, CDR2 FQNNGV. V lost 1 base, J lost 6 bases, and 22 bases lay in between. The CDR3 spans 18 residues. Full variable domain (outside the CDR3, taken from reference TRBV11-2 and TRBJ2-1): EAGVAQSPRYKIIEKRQSVAFWCNPISGHATLYWYQQILGQGPKLLIQFQNNGVVDDSQLPKDRFSAERLKGVDSTLKIQPAKLEDSAVYLCASSLGMQVADHVNEQFFGPGTRLTVL.

This clonotype was detected a few times. The chain combines TRBV4-2 with TRBJ2-1; 11 nucleotides align to TRBD2. Germline values: CDR1 LGHNA, CDR2 YNFKEQ. V was clipped by 2 bases and J by 4 bases; unmatched bases: 10. The CDR3 contains 18 residues. The CDR3 region has the DNA TGTGCCAGCAGCCAACCTTCTAGCGGGGGGCCCTATTACAATGAGCAGTTCTTC. Translating it yields CASSQPSSGGPYYNEQFF.

With respect to this clonotype: A much larger clone lies one base from this, so it may be a read error. The CDR3 protein is CASSLAQYDYTF. CDR3 nucleotide sequence: TGTGCCAGCAGCTTAGCGCAGTATGACTACACCTTC. The chain couples TRBV13 to TRBJ1-2; D is ambiguous. The CDR3 covers 12 residues. In germline, CDR1 is PRHDT, CDR2 FYEKMQ (reference sequence).

This clonotype has ten or more counts. The rearrangement uses TRBV7-2 and TRBJ2-1; TRBD2 agrees at 11 bases. The CDR3 is 13 amino acids. V trimming: 4 bases; J trimming: 10 bases; junction bases outside the gene matches: 3. Per the germline V gene, CDR1 is SGHTA and CDR2 is FQGNSA. The CDR3 coding sequence is TGTGCCAGCAGCTCCCGACTAGCGGGGGAGCAGTTCTTC. Amino acid sequence: CASSSRLAGEQFF. The whole variable domain, filled in from reference TRBV7-2 and TRBJ2-1, reads GAGVSQSPSNKVTEKGKDVELRCDPISGHTALYWYRQSLGQGLEFLIYFQGNSAPDKSGLPSDRFSAERTGGSVSTLTIQRTQQEDSAVYLCASSSRLAGEQFFGPGTRLTVL.

The sample holds a few counts of this clonotype. The chain joins TRBV29-1 to TRBJ2-5; D call uncertain. V was shortened by 4 bases and J by 5 bases, with 11 bases between the two germline ends. The CDR3 consists of 12 residues. CDR1 and CDR2 (germline): SQVTM, ANQGSEA. In DNA form, the CDR3 reads TGCAGCGTTGCCTCGGCCTGGGAGACCCAGTACTTC. This translates into CSVASAWETQYF.

This sequence joins TRBV10-3 and TRBJ2-7; D may be TRBD1 (5 bases). The germline V gene encodes CDR1 ENHRY and CDR2 SYGVKD. CDR3 size: 14 residues. Trimming left V 4 bases short and J 2 bases short, with 12 bases between. The CDR3 here is CAISVQGATYEQYF. In DNA form, the CDR3 reads TGTGCCATCAGTGTCCAGGGTGCCACCTACGAGCAGTACTTC.

This clonotype was seen at least ten times. The chain carries TRBV7-2 and TRBJ1-2; D is unclear. CDR3 length: 14 amino acids. Germline V gene sequence: CDR1 SGHTA, CDR2 FQGNSA. V was cut by 2 bases and J by 2 bases, with 9 bases left in between. The CDR3 DNA is TGTGCCAGCAGCTTAAGAGGCAGAAACTATGGCTACACCTTC. This translates into CASSLRGRNYGYTF.

This clonotype showed up just a few times. The V gene is TRBV5-1, the J gene TRBJ2-7; a weak D match, TRBD1 (6 bases). V lost 1 base and J lost 2, with 13 bases in between. The CDR3 covers 15 residues. CDR1 is SGHRS, CDR2 YFSETQ, per germline. Written as DNA, the CDR3 is TGCGCCAGCAGCTTGTCGGACAGCGTCCCCTACGAGCAGTACTTC. It is translated as CASSLSDSVPYEQYF.